This paragraph covers one T cell receptor beta chain sequence. The sample belongs to a study of blood T cell repertoires in COVID-19. On the study more broadly: Acute-phase and convalescent COVID-19 samples originated in the United States, Italy and Spain.

The CDR3 is 12 residues long. CDR1 and CDR2 (germline): MNHEY, SVGAGI. Grouping used clinical history reported by participants in a survey and questionnaire. In the study's own analysis: Reference gene primer amplification gave nucleated cell count estimates. Sequencing was performed with immunoSEQ multiplex PCR; in TCRdb, only in-frame clones are kept and a portion is missing. For V, J and clone size, that table is used; D and trimming come from the DNA. The data show approximately 350,000 clones, with roughly nine tenths seen just once and 2.5% to 3% held by the top ten. The V call is TRBV6-5, the J call TRBJ1-1; no firm D call. The TCR originated in a woman under 40 who had recovered from COVID-19. Sequencing used PBMCs or T cells enriched from blood (not recorded which). For the CDR3, the DNA is TGTGCTACTATTAGAGGGAACACTGAAGCTTTCTTT. Its protein is CATIRGNTEAFF.